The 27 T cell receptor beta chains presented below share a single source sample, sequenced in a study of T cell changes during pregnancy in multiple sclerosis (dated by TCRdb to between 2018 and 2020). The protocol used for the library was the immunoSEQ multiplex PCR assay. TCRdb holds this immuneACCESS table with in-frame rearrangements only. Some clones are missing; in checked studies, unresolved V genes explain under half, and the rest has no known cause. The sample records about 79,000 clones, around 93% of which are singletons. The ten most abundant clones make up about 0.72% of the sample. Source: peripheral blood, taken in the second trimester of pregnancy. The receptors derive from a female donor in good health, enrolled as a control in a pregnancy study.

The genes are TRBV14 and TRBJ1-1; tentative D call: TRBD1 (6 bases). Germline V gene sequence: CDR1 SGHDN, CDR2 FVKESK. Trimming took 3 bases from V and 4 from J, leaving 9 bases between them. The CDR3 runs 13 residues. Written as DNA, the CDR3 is TGTGCCAGCAGCCATACAGGGCCCACTGAAGCTTTCTTT. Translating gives CASSHTGPTEAFF.

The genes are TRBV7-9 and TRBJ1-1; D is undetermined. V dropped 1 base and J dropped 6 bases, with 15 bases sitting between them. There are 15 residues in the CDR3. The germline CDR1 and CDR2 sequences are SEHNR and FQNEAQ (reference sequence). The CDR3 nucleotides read TGTGCCAGCAGCTTAGGGCGGAGTGTAGGTTCTGAAGCTTTCTTT. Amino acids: CASSLGRSVGSEAFF.

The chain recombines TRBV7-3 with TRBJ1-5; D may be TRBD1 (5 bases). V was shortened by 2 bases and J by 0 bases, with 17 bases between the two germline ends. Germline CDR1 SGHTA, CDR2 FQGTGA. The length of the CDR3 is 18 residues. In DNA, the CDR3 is TGTGCCAGCAGCTTAGAACCCTTTGACAGATATAGCAATCAGCCCCAGCATTTT. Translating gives CASSLEPFDRYSNQPQHF.

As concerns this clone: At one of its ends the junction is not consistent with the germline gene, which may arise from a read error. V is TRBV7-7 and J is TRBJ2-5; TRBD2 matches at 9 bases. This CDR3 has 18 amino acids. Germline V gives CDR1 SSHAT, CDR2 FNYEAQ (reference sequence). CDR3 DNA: TGTGCTAGCAGCTCTCGTACTTTAGCGGGGGTTGATGTGGAGACCCAGTACTTC. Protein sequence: CASSSRTLAGVDVETQYF.

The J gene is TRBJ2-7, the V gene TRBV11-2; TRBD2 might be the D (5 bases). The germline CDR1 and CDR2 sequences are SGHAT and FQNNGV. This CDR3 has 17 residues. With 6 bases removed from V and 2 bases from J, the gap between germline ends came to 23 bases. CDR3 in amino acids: CASRAKGRGFVPYEQYF. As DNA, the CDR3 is TGTGCCAGCAGGGCGAAGGGTCGGGGATTTGTTCCCTACGAGCAGTACTTC.

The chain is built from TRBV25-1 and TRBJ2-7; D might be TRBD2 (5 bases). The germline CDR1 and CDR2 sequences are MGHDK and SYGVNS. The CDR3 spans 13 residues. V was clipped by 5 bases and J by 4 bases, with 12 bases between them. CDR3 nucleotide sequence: TGTGCCAGCAGTCCTCCCGGGGTTTACGAGCAGTACTTC. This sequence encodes CASSPPGVYEQYF.

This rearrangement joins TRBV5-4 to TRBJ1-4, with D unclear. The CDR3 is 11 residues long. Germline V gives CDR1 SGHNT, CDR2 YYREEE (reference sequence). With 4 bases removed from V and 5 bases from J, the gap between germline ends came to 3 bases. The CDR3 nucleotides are TGTGCCAGCAGCCAAAATGAAAAACTGTTTTTT. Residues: CASSQNEKLFF.

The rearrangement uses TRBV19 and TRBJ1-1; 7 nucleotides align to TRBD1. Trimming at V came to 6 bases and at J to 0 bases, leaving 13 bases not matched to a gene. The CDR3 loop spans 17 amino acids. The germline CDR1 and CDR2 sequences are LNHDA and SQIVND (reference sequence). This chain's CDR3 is CASSRDSLSFMNTEAFF. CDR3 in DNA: TGTGCCAGTAGCCGGGACAGCCTTTCGTTCATGAACACTGAAGCTTTCTTT.

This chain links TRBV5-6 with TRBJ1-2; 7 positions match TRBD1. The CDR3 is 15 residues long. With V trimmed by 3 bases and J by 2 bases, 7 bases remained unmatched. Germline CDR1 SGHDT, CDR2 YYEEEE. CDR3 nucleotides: TGTGCCAGCAGCTCTGGGTTGACAGGGAACTATGGCTACACCTTC. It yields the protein CASSSGLTGNYGYTF.

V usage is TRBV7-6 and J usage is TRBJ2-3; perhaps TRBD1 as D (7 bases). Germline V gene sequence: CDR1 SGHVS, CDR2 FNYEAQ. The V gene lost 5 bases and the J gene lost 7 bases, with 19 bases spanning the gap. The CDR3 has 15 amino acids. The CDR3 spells CASSPQGGSHHTQYF. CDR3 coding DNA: TGTGCCAGCAGCCCCCAGGGGGGTTCACACCATACGCAGTATTTT.

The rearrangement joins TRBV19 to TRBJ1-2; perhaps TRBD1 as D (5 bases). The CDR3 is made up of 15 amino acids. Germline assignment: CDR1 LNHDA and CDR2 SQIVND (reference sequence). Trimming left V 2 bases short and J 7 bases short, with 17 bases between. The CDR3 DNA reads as TGTGCCAGTAGTATAAGCACCAGGGTGTTGGGTGGCTACACCTTC. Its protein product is CASSISTRVLGGYTF.

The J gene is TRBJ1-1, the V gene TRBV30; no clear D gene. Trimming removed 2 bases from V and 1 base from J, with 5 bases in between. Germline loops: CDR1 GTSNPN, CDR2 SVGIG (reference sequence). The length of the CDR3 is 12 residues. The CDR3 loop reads CAWSPQNTEAFF. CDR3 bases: TGTGCCTGGAGTCCACAGAACACTGAAGCTTTCTTT.

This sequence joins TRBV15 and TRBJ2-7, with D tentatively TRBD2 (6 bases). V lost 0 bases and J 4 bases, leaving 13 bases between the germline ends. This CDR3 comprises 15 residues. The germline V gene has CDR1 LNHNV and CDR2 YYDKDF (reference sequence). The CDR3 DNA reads TGTGCCACCAGCAGAGAACGGGACTCCCAATACGAGCAGTACTTC. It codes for CATSRERDSQYEQYF.

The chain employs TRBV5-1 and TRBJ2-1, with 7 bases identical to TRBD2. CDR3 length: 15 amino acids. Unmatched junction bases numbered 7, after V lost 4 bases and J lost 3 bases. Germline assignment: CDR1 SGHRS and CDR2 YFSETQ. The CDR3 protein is CASSPVGGDYNEQFF. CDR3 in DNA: TGCGCCAGCAGCCCAGTGGGAGGGGACTACAATGAGCAGTTCTTC.

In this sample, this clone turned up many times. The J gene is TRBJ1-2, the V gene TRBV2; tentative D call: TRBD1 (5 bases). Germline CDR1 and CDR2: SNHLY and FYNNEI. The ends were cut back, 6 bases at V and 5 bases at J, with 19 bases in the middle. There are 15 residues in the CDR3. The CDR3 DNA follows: TGTGCCAGCAGCCTCGACTCGACAGCCCTTTATGGCTACACCTTC. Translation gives CASSLDSTALYGYTF.

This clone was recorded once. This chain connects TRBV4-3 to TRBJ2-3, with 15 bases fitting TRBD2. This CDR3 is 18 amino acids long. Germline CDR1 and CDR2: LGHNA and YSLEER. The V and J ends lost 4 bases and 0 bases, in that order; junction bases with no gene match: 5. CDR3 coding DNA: TGCGCCAGCAGCCGCCGGACTAGCGGGGGGGTTAGCACAGATACGCAGTATTTT. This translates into CASSRRTSGGVSTDTQYF.

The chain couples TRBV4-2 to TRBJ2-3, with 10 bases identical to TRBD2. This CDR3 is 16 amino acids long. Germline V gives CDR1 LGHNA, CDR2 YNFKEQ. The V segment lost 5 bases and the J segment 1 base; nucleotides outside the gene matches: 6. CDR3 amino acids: CASSGHLAGGTDTQYF. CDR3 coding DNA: TGTGCCAGCAGCGGACACCTAGCGGGGGGCACAGATACGCAGTATTTT.

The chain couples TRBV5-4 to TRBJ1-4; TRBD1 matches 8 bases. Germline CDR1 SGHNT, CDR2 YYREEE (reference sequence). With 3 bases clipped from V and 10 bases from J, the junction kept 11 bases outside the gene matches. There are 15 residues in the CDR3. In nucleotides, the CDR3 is TGTGCCAGCAGCTCCCCAGGGGGCGGGGAAGGAAAACTGTTTTTT. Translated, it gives CASSSPGGGEGKLFF.

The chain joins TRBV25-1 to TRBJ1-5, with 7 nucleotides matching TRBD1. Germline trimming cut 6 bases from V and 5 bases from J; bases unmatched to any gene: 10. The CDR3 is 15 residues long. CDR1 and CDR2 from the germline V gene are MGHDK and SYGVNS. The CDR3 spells CASSPRGTVDQPQHF. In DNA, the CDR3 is TGTGCCAGCAGCCCACGGGGGACAGTGGATCAGCCCCAGCATTTT. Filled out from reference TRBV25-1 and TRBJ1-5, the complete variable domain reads EADIYQTPRYLVIGTGKKITLECSQTMGHDKMYWYQQDPGMELHLIHYSYGVNSTEKGDLSSESTVSRIRTEHFPLTLESARPSHTSQYLCASSPRGTVDQPQHFGDGTRLSIL.

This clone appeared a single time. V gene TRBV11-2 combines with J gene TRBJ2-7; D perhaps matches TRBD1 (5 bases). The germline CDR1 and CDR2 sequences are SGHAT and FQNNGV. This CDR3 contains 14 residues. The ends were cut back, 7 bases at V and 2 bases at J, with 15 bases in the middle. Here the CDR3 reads CASNYKPTAYEQYF. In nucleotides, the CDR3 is TGTGCCAGCAACTATAAACCGACAGCCTACGAGCAGTACTTC.

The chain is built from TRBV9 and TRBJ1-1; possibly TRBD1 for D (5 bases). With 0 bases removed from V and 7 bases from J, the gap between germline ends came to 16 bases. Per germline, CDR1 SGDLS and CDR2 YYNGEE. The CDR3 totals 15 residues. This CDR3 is CASSVEGQGLGEAFF. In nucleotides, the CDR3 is TGTGCCAGCAGCGTAGAGGGGCAGGGCCTCGGTGAAGCTTTCTTT. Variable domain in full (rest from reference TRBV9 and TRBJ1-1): DSGVTQTPKHLITATGQRVTLRCSPRSGDLSVYWYQQSLDQGLQFLIQYYNGEERAKGNILERFSAQQFPDLHSELNLSSLELGDSALYFCASSVEGQGLGEAFFGQGTRLTVV.

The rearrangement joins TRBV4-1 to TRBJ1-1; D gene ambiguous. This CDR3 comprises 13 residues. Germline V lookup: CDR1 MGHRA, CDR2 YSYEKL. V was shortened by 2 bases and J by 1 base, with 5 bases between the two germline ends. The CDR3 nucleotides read TGCGCCAGCAGCCAAAGAGGGAACACTGAAGCTTTCTTT. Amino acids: CASSQRGNTEAFF.

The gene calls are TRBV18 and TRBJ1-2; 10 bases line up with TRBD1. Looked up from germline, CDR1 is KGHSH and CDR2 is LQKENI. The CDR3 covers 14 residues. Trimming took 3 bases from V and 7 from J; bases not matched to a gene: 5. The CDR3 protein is CASSPGQGFFGYTF. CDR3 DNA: TGTGCCAGCTCACCGGGACAGGGGTTTTTTGGCTACACCTTC. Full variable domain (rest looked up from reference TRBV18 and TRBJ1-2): NAGVMQNPRHLVRRRGQEARLRCSPMKGHSHVYWYRQLPEEGLKFMVYLQKENIIDESGMPKERFSAEFPKEGPSILRIQQVVRGDSAAYFCASSPGQGFFGYTFGSGTRLTVV.

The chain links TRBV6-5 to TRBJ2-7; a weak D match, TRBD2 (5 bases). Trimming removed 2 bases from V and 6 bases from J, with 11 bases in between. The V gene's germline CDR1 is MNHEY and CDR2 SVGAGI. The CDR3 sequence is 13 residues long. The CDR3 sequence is CASSYRPGSEQYF. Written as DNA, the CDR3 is TGTGCCAGCAGTTACCGTCCGGGATCCGAGCAGTACTTC.

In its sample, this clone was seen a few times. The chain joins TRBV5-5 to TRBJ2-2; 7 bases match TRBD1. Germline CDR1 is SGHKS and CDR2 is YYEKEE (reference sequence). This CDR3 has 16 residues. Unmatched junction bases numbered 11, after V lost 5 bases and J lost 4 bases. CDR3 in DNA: TGTGCCAGCAGTCCAGAAACCGACAGGGCCACCGGGGAGCTGTTTTTT. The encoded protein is CASSPETDRATGELFF. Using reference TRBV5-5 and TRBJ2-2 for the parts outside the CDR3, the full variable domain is DAGVTQSPTHLIKTRGQQVTLRCSPISGHKSVSWYQQVLGQGPQFIFQYYEKEERGRGNFPDRFSARQFPNYSSELNVNALLLGDSALYLCASSPETDRATGELFFGEGSRLTVL.

The CDR3 sequence is CASSPWGSSSTDTQYF. The CDR3 DNA follows: TGTGCCAGCAGCCCGTGGGGCTCCTCTAGCACAGATACGCAGTATTTT. This chain uses TRBV2 with TRBJ2-3; possible D gene TRBD1, 5 bases. The germline V and J ends were trimmed by 6 bases and 0 bases, with 16 bases remaining between them. CDR3 length equals 16 residues. Germline CDR1 reads SNHLY; CDR2 reads FYNNEI.

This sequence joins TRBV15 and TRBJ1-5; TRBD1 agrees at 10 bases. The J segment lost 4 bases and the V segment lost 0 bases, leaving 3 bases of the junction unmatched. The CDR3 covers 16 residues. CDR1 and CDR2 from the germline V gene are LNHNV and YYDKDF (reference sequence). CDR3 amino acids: CATSRDLGQGNQPQHF. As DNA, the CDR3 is TGTGCCACCAGCAGAGATCTGGGACAGGGGAATCAGCCCCAGCATTTT.